This T cell receptor (beta chain) was obtained from a study of T cell responses to AZD1222 COVID-19 vaccine. Germline-derived CDR1 and CDR2 are SGHRS and YFSETQ. V was cut by 4 bases and J by 9 bases, with 16 bases left in between. The CDR3 spans 13 residues. Data came from immunoSEQ multiplex PCR; TCRdb stores just in-frame clones and leaves some out. The sample contains about 120,000 clones, more than 85% of which appear only once. Study findings and constraints: White British ancestry dominated among donors, who included more females, and clonal diversity was possibly underestimated. Of the AZD1222 recipients, only five or six were seropositive at baseline. Reports indicate that nearly half of spike-specific TCRs are directed at unmutated variant regions.

As concerns this clone: No antigen is known for it.

V gene TRBV5-1 combines with J gene TRBJ1-1; TRBD1 is a possible D gene (5 bases). The sample in question was peripheral blood, obtained on day 0 of AZD1222 vaccination. This clonotype originated in an adult in good health. In DNA form, the CDR3 reads TGCGCCAGCAGCCCAGAGGGGCAGGGCAAAGCTTTCTTT. This gives the protein CASSPEGQGKAFF.